This T cell receptor (beta chain) was profiled in a study of blood T cell repertoires in COVID-19. On the study more broadly: Both acute and convalescent COVID-19 samples were obtained from the United States, Italy and Spain. From T cells, B-cell-depleted T cells, or PBMCs came the material, which was cDNA or gDNA.

Authors' analysis steps: Reference gene primer amplification gave nucleated cell count estimates. Method: immunoSEQ multiplex PCR; TCRdb's copy keeps in-frame clones and lacks some. D and trimming come from the DNA, and the V and J calls and clone size come from that table. The data contain tens of thousands of clones, 85% of them seen just once; the ten biggest clones take up approximately 12%. The CDR3 is 13 amino acids. Trimming took 3 bases from V and 3 from J, leaving 8 bases between them. Looked up from germline, CDR1 is SGHRS and CDR2 is YFSETQ. The V gene is TRBV5-1, the J gene TRBJ2-3; D might be TRBD1 (6 bases). The sample was peripheral blood. This TCR was recovered from a human donor in a cohort sampled during active COVID-19. CDR3 DNA sequence: TGCGCCAGCAGCTGGACAGAGACAGATACGCAGTATTTT. Amino acids: CASSWTETDTQYF.